Below, 22 T cell receptor beta chains from the same sample are listed, as sequenced in a study of cytomegalovirus exposure and HLA in healthy donors. Primers: 60 Vbeta forward and 13 Jbeta reverse. This table comes from immunoSEQ multiplex PCR, and its TCRdb copy is limited to in-frame clones, with some not included. The sample includes more than 150,000 clones, roughly 84% of them seen just once. The sequenced sample was PBMCs. Receptor source: a girl under three years old in good health and CMV-seronegative.

This clone occurred once. The chain employs TRBV7-2 and TRBJ1-4; 7 bases are a match to TRBD1. The CDR3 spans 14 residues. Germline loops: CDR1 SGHTA, CDR2 FQGNSA. The V and J ends lost 6 bases and 5 bases, in that order; junction bases with no gene match: 6. CDR3 region: CASRQSQGNEKLFF. In nucleotides, the CDR3 is TGTGCCAGCAGACAATCACAGGGGAATGAAAAACTGTTTTTT.

The chain employs TRBV9 and TRBJ2-3, with D maybe TRBD2 (6 bases). The CDR3 runs to 17 residues. Germline assignment: CDR1 SGDLS and CDR2 YYNGEE. V was shortened by 0 bases and J by 3 bases, with 17 bases between the two germline ends. The DNA of the CDR3 is TGTGCCAGCAGCGTAGCGGGGACTCCGCCTCTAACAGATACGCAGTATTTT. This gives the protein CASSVAGTPPLTDTQYF. The complete variable domain, with remaining parts taken from reference TRBV9 and TRBJ2-3, reads DSGVTQTPKHLITATGQRVTLRCSPRSGDLSVYWYQQSLDQGLQFLIQYYNGEERAKGNILERFSAQQFPDLHSELNLSSLELGDSALYFCASSVAGTPPLTDTQYFGPGTRLTVL.

This clone was seen only once. The V gene is TRBV7-9, the J gene TRBJ1-4; no firm D call. This CDR3 spans 13 amino acids. Trimming cost V 5 bases and J 8 bases, with 12 bases left between them. CDR1 and CDR2 (germline): SEHNR, FQNEAQ (reference sequence). The CDR3 reads CASSTPRFEKLFF. CDR3 in DNA: TGTGCCAGCAGCACGCCGAGATTCGAAAAACTGTTTTTT.

This chain links TRBV29-1 with TRBJ2-5, with a weak D call TRBD1 (7 bases). Germline CDR1 and CDR2: SQVTM and ANQGSEA. The CDR3 totals 14 residues. V shed 5 bases and J shed 4 bases, with 17 bases lying between them. The CDR3 bases are TGCAGCGTTAATAGGGGGCTGGGGGGAGAGACCCAGTACTTC. This gives the protein CSVNRGLGGETQYF.

The genes are TRBV7-6 and TRBJ1-3, with a tentative D call TRBD1 (5 bases). The CDR3 contains 13 residues. The germline gives CDR1 SGHVS, CDR2 FNYEAQ. Trimming shortened V by 8 bases and J by 2 bases, and 10 bases separated the two germline ends. The DNA for the CDR3 is TGTGCCAGCGGCGGGGGTACTGGAAACACCATATATTTT. It yields the protein CASGGGTGNTIYF.

The chain combines TRBV15 with TRBJ2-7; D remains unclear. From germline, CDR1 is LNHNV and CDR2 YYDKDF (reference sequence). This CDR3 comprises 13 residues. V was clipped by 3 bases and J by 6 bases, with 12 bases between them. CDR3 sequence reads: CATSSLTVGEQYF. CDR3 DNA sequence: TGTGCCACCAGCAGCCTAACAGTCGGCGAGCAGTACTTC.

This clone appeared once. The rearrangement links TRBV2 to TRBJ2-2; D is unresolved. The germline gives CDR1 SNHLY, CDR2 FYNNEI. The CDR3 loop spans 13 amino acids. V was shortened by 3 bases and J by 6 bases, with 8 bases between the two germline ends. Here the CDR3 reads CASSERFPGELFF. Written as DNA, the CDR3 is TGTGCCAGCAGTGAGCGATTTCCCGGGGAGCTGTTTTTT. The complete variable domain, with remaining parts taken from reference TRBV2 and TRBJ2-2, reads EPEVTQTPSHQVTQMGQEVILRCVPISNHLYFYWYRQILGQKVEFLVSFYNNEISEKSEIFDDQFSVERPDGSNFTLKIRSTKLEDSAMYFCASSERFPGELFFGEGSRLTVL.

The chain links TRBV21-1 to TRBJ1-1; TRBD1, the table's D call, lacks a check against the DNA. TRBV21-1 is recorded as a pseudogene. This CDR3 has 17 amino acids. As DNA, the CDR3 is TGTGCCAGCAGCAAAGGAGCAGGGGAATGCATGAACACTGAAGCTTTCTTT. Translation: CASSKGAGECMNTEAFF.

The V call is TRBV7-8, the J call TRBJ2-7; a weak D match, TRBD1 (6 bases). Trimming pared 5 bases from V and 0 bases from J, leaving 11 bases between. Germline CDR1 reads SGHVS; CDR2 reads FQNEAQ. The length of the CDR3 is 14 residues. The CDR3 sequence: CASSSDRISYEQYF. DNA of the CDR3: TGTGCCAGCAGCAGCGACAGGATCTCCTACGAGCAGTACTTC. Using reference TRBV7-8 and TRBJ2-7 for the parts outside the CDR3, the full variable domain is GAGVSQSPRYKVAKRGQDVALRCDPISGHVSLFWYQQALGQGPEFLTYFQNEAQLDKSGLPSDRFFAERPEGSVSTLKIQRTQQEDSAVYLCASSSDRISYEQYFGPGTRLTVT.

This clone has a single count. The V and J genes are TRBV27 and TRBJ2-7, with TRBD1 as a possible D gene (5 bases). In germline, CDR1 is MNHEY, CDR2 SMNVEV (reference sequence). The CDR3 loop spans 14 amino acids. The V end lost 5 bases, the J end lost 1 base, and 12 bases lay between the germline ends. The CDR3 is CASSAYRISYEQYF. The CDR3 nucleotides are TGTGCCAGCAGTGCCTACAGGATTTCCTACGAGCAGTACTTC.

V usage is TRBV7-6 and J usage is TRBJ2-2, with 13 bases fitting TRBD2. The CDR3 is 18 amino acids. Germline V gene data show CDR1 as SGHVS and CDR2 as FNYEAQ. The junction had 8 bases not matched to a gene; V was cut back by 4 bases and J by 3 bases. In DNA form, the CDR3 reads TGTGCCAGCAGCTCCGGACTAGCGGGAGCGGGGCACACCGGGGAGCTGTTTTTT. Protein product: CASSSGLAGAGHTGELFF.

The chain combines TRBV2 with TRBJ1-6, with D perhaps matching TRBD1 (6 bases). Germline lookup yields CDR1 SNHLY and CDR2 FYNNEI. V was clipped by 6 bases and J by 2 bases, with 8 bases between them. This CDR3 comprises 14 residues. Here the CDR3 reads CASRQGAYNSPLHF. The CDR3 DNA reads TGTGCCAGCAGACAGGGTGCCTATAATTCACCCCTCCACTTT.

This chain links TRBV30 with TRBJ2-7, with 8 bases that match TRBD2. The junction had 5 bases not matched to a gene; V was cut back by 2 bases and J by 2 bases. CDR1 GTSNPN and CDR2 SVGIG come from the germline V gene (reference sequence). This CDR3 region has 14 residues. The CDR3 DNA sequence: TGTGCCTGGAGTCCCGCGGGGGGTCCCTACGAGCAGTACTTC. Translating it yields CAWSPAGGPYEQYF.

The genes are TRBV7-9 and TRBJ1-4, with D possibly matching TRBD1 (5 bases). Looked up from germline, CDR1 is SEHNR and CDR2 is FQNEAQ (reference sequence). V lost 3 bases to trimming and J lost 8 bases, with 16 bases between them. The CDR3 is 15 residues long. The CDR3 coding sequence is TGTGCCAGCAGCTTGAAGGCAGGGATGAAGGAAAAACTGTTTTTT. Protein: CASSLKAGMKEKLFF. The variable domain in full, with the rest retrieved from reference TRBV7-9 and TRBJ1-4, is DTGVSQNPRHKITKRGQNVTFRCDPISEHNRLYWYRQTLGQGPEFLTYFQNEAQLEKSRLLSDRFSAERPKGSFSTLEIQRTEQGDSAMYLCASSLKAGMKEKLFFGSGTQLSVL.

The rearrangement links TRBV11-2 to TRBJ2-7, with D maybe TRBD1 (6 bases). CDR1 is SGHAT, CDR2 FQNNGV, per germline. V lost 5 bases and J lost 3, with 11 bases in between. This CDR3 spans 13 amino acids. The CDR3 loop is CASSPRQDYEQYF. For the CDR3, the DNA is TGTGCCAGCAGCCCGAGACAGGACTACGAGCAGTACTTC.

This clone was detected a few times. The V call is TRBV5-1, the J call TRBJ2-1; TRBD2 agrees at 9 bases. Per germline, CDR1 SGHRS and CDR2 YFSETQ. The V segment lost 2 bases and the J segment 7 bases; nucleotides outside the gene matches: 1. The CDR3 sequence is 13 residues long. The CDR3 coding sequence is TGCGCCAGCAGCTTCCTAGCGGGAAATGAGCAGTTCTTC. This translates into CASSFLAGNEQFF.

The chain joins TRBV14 to TRBJ1-1; D remains ambiguous. The CDR3 is 17 amino acids. Germline V gene sequence: CDR1 SGHDN, CDR2 FVKESK. Trimming took off 1 base at V and 0 bases at J, with 15 bases between the two ends. CDR3 DNA sequence: TGTGCCAGCAGCCAAGGTCTATTCGGGTGCATGAACACTGAAGCTTTCTTT. Protein: CASSQGLFGCMNTEAFF. The full variable domain, with the rest looked up from reference TRBV14 and TRBJ1-1, is EAGVTQFPSHSVIEKGQTVTLRCDPISGHDNLYWYRRVMGKEIKFLLHFVKESKQDESGMPNNRFLAERTGGTYSTLKVQPAELEDSGVYFCASSQGLFGCMNTEAFFGQGTRLTVV.

This clone is a singleton in its sample. The V and J genes are TRBV11-3 and TRBJ1-2, with D possibly matching TRBD1 (6 bases). The CDR3 has 16 amino acids. Germline values: CDR1 SGHNT, CDR2 YENEEA. V was cut by 5 bases and J by 0 bases, with 16 bases left in between. CDR3 loop: CASSNPTGHTNYGYTF. As DNA, the CDR3 is TGTGCCAGCAGCAACCCGACAGGCCATACTAACTATGGCTACACCTTC.

The chain combines TRBV12-2 with TRBJ1-3. TRBV12-2 is an annotated pseudogene. The CDR3 is 10 amino acids. The CDR3 bases are TGTGCAAGTCGCTTTTTTACCGATAGATTT. As protein: CASRFFTDRF.

This clone turned up a few times. CDR3 in DNA: TGCGCCAGCAGCCCGGAGGGCCCTAACTATGGCTACACCTTC. Residues: CASSPEGPNYGYTF. The chain joins TRBV5-1 to TRBJ1-2; D call uncertain. V dropped 4 bases and J dropped 0 bases, with 10 bases sitting between them. The CDR3 is made up of 14 amino acids. Germline V gene data show CDR1 as SGHRS and CDR2 as YFSETQ.

This chain connects TRBV7-8 to TRBJ2-2, with D maybe TRBD2 (5 bases). V shed 9 bases and J shed 6 bases, with 14 bases lying between them. CDR1 and CDR2 (germline): SGHVS, FQNEAQ. The CDR3 runs to 13 residues. The DNA of the CDR3 is TGTGCCAGTGGTTTGCGGGCCCCCGGGGAGCTGTTTTTT. Translating it yields CASGLRAPGELFF.

The V call is TRBV5-6, the J call TRBJ1-5; D is uncertain. V was trimmed by 2 bases and J by 7 bases, leaving 19 bases between them. The CDR3 totals 16 residues. Per the germline V gene, CDR1 is SGHDT and CDR2 is YYEEEE. CDR3 coding DNA: TGTGCCAGCAGCTTCCGTCAGGCGGGGTTGGGGCAGCCCCAGCATTTT. This codes for CASSFRQAGLGQPQHF. Full variable domain (outside the CDR3, taken from reference TRBV5-6 and TRBJ1-5): DAGVTQSPTHLIKTRGQQVTLRCSPKSGHDTVSWYQQALGQGPQFIFQYYEEEERQRGNFPDRFSGHQFPNYSSELNVNALLLGDSALYLCASSFRQAGLGQPQHFGDGTRLSIL.